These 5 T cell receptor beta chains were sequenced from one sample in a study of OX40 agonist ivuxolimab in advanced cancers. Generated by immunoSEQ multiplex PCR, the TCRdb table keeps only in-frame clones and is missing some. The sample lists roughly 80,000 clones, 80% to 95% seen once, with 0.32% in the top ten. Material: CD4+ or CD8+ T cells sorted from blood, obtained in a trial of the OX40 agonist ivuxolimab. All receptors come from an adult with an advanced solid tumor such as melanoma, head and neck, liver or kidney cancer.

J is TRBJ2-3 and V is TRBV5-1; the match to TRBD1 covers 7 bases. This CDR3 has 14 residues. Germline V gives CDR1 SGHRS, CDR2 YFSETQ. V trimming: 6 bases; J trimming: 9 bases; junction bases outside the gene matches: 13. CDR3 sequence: CASKVGTTGDTQYF. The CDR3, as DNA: TGCGCCAGCAAGGTTGGAACTACAGGGGACACGCAGTATTTT.

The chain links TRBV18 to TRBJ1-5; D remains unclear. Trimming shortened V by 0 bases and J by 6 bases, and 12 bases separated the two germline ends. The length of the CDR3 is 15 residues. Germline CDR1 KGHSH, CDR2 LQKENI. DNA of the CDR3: TGTGCCAGCTCACCACCGTCGGGAGGAGGTCAGCCCCAGCATTTT. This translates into CASSPPSGGGQPQHF.

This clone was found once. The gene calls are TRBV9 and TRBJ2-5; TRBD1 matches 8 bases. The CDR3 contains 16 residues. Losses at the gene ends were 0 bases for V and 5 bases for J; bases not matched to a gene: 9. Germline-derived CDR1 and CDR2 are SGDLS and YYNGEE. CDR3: CASSVAAQGAQETQYF. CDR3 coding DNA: TGTGCCAGCAGCGTAGCAGCCCAGGGGGCCCAGGAGACCCAGTACTTC.

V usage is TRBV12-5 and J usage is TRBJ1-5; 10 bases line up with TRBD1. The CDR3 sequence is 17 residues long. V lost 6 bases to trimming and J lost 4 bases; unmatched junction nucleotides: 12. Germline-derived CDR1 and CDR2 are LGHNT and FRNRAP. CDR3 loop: CASGKGGRTGGNQPQHF. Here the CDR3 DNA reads TGTGCTAGTGGCAAGGGAGGCAGGACAGGGGGTAATCAGCCCCAGCATTTT. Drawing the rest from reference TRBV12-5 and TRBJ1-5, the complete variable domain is DARVTQTPRHKVTEMGQEVTMRCQPILGHNTVFWYRQTMMQGLELLAYFRNRAPLDDSGMPKDRFSAEMPDATLATLKIQPSEPRDSAVYFCASGKGGRTGGNQPQHFGDGTRLSIL.

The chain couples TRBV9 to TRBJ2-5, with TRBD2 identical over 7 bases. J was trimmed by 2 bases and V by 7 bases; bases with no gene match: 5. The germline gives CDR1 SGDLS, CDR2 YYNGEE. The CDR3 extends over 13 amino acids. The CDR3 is CASGGLEQETQYF. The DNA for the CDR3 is TGTGCCAGCGGCGGACTAGAACAAGAGACCCAGTACTTC.